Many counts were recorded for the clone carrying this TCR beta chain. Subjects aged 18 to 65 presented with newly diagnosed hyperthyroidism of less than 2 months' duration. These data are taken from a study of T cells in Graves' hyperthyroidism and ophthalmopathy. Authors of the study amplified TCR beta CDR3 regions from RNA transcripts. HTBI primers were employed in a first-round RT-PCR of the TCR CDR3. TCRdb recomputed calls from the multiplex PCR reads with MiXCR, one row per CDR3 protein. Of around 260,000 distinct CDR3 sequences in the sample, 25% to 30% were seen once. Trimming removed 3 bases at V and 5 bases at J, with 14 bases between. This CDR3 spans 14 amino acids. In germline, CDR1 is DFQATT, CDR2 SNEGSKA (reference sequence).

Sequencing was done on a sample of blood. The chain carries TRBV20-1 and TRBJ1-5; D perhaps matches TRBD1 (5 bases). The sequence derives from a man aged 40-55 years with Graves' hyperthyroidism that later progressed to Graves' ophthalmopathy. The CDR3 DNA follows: TGCAGTGCTAGGGACGGGACGGGCTATCAGCCCCAGCATTTT. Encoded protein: CSARDGTGYQPQHF.